The 2 T cell receptor beta chains reported below all come from one sample, sequenced in a study of blood T cell repertoires in COVID-19. Libraries were prepared by immunoSEQ multiplex PCR; TCRdb keeps only in-frame clonotypes and omits some of them. The sample contains just under 250,000 clones, 80% to 90% of which appear only once. Input material: PBMCs or T cells enriched from blood (not recorded which). These receptor sequences come from a woman in her twenties or thirties who had recovered from COVID-19.

The chain recombines TRBV2 with TRBJ1-3, with 8 nucleotides matching TRBD1. Germline-derived CDR1 and CDR2 are SNHLY and FYNNEI. This CDR3 has 15 amino acids. V gave up 3 bases and J gave up 0 bases; unmatched junction bases: 1. The CDR3 bases are TGTGCCAGCAGTGAGGACAGGGCCTCTGGAAACACCATATATTTT. Translated, it gives CASSEDRASGNTIYF.

This clone was detected only once. The CDR3 DNA reads as TGTGCCAGCAGGACAGGGATGAACACTGAAGCTTTCTTT. It specifies CASRTGMNTEAFF. V and J are TRBV2 and TRBJ1-1, with 7 nucleotides matching TRBD1. V was clipped by 6 bases and J by 0 bases; unmatched bases: 1. CDR3 size: 13 residues. CDR1 is SNHLY and CDR2 is FYNNEI in the germline V gene.